Only one count was recorded for the clone carrying this T cell receptor beta chain. Its target is unknown. Generated by immunoSEQ multiplex PCR, the TCRdb table keeps only in-frame clones and is missing some. The sample shows approximately 220,000 clones, roughly 91% of them seen only once. This record belongs to a study of T cell responses to AZD1222 COVID-19 vaccine. Overall study findings and caveats: Repertoire collection took place solely once the T cell response had peaked. Rises in breadth and depth of Spike-specific TCRs came after two AZD1222 doses. Donors, mostly white British, included more females; clonal diversity was possibly underestimated. Across spike, vaccine-associated CD4 TCRs were found, dominant at 160-218 and 743-854.

This sample comprised peripheral blood, obtained on day 0 of MenACWY control vaccination. The TCR comes from an adult in good health.

CDR3 nucleotide sequence: TGTGCCAGCAGCCCGGGGGTGGCTGAAGCTTTCTTT. Protein: CASSPGVAEAFF. The chain combines TRBV7-3 with TRBJ1-1; the D gene is possibly TRBD1 (5 bases). Germline-derived CDR1 and CDR2 are SGHTA and FQGTGA. This CDR3 is built from 12 residues. V gave up 5 bases and J gave up 6 bases, with 10 bases separating them.